Listed here are 3 T cell receptor beta chains from one sample, sequenced in a study of blood T cell repertoires in COVID-19. Clones were read by immunoSEQ multiplex PCR, and TCRdb kept only the in-frame ones, dropping some. The table includes some 120,000 clones, about 90% detected once. Specimen: peripheral blood. These receptors were obtained from a man aged 45-65 years with COVID-19, enrolled during active disease.

The rearrangement uses TRBV30 and TRBJ1-6; D not resolved. The CDR3 is 13 residues long. CDR1 is GTSNPN, CDR2 SVGIG, per germline (reference sequence). Trimming took 1 base from V and 7 from J, leaving 8 bases between them. CDR3 protein: CAWSGQVNSPLHF. The CDR3 bases are TGTGCCTGGAGTGGGCAGGTCAATTCACCCCTCCACTTT.

The CDR3 here is CASSVGEGRGGYTF. In DNA, the CDR3 is TGTGCCAGCAGCGTAGGTGAGGGGCGGGGTGGCTACACCTTC. V gene TRBV9 combines with J gene TRBJ1-2, with D possibly matching TRBD1 (5 bases). Germline values: CDR1 SGDLS, CDR2 YYNGEE. CDR3 length: 14 residues. Trimming pared 0 bases from V and 7 bases from J, leaving 13 bases between.

The chain links TRBV2 to TRBJ2-1, with D possibly TRBD2 on 5 matching bases. The germline gives CDR1 SNHLY, CDR2 FYNNEI. The CDR3 runs to 15 residues. Trimming shortened V by 2 bases and J by 10 bases, and 18 bases separated the two germline ends. CDR3 amino acids: CASSELGVSEGEQFF. The CDR3, as DNA: TGTGCCAGCAGTGAACTTGGGGTCTCCGAGGGCGAGCAGTTCTTC.